Sequencing of this T cell receptor beta chain was carried out in a study of human T cells and chemical hapten exposure. This clonotype was recorded many times. Time point indicated: patch test 3, about 24 weeks after DPC sensitization. Treatment reported: therapeutic diphenylcyclopropenone sensitization with weekly scalp DPC. Germline CDR1 reads SEHNR; CDR2 reads FQNEAQ (reference sequence). CDR3 size: 16 residues. V was clipped by 5 bases and J by 3 bases, with 17 bases between them. TCRdb itself ran the RACE reads through MiXCR, one entry per CDR3 protein. The table records 27,000 or so distinct CDR3 sequences, 4.5% to 7.5% of them present only once.

The chain joins TRBV7-9 to TRBJ2-1, with D possibly being TRBD2 (7 bases). This TCR was sampled from a man aged 30 to 39 with alopecia areata. Some clones in this sample may be carry-over from other donors' samples. The sequencing used whole blood, collected in connection with sensitization to the hapten diphenylcyclopropenone (DPC). CDR3 protein: CASSPEGGAGYNEQFF. DNA for the CDR3: TGTGCCAGCAGCCCTGAAGGGGGGGCGGGCTACAATGAGCAGTTCTTC.